A single sample is the source of the 28 T cell receptor beta chains below, sequenced in a study of regulatory T cells in long-lasting Graves disease. The time point: newly diagnosed GD, antithyroid drugs for less than 3 months. RNA isolated from PBMCs was used to make the TCR library. Construction of TCR beta libraries relied on iRepertoire HTBI primers and on Arm-PCR targeting CDR3 regions. TCRdb reanalysed the multiplex PCR reads using MiXCR and keeps one entry per CDR3 protein. The data show around 450,000 distinct CDR3 sequences, with 15% seen just once and about 8.2% held by the top ten. The same data also contributed to another study, on T cells in Graves' hyperthyroidism and ophthalmopathy.

This material consisted of peripheral blood mononuclear cells (PBMCs), taken at new diagnosis, from a patient treated with antithyroid drugs. These receptors came from a woman aged 40 to 55 with Graves disease.

This clonotype was counted at least ten times. The chain carries TRBV28 and TRBJ2-7; D possibly matches TRBD1 or TRBD2 (5 bases each). Deletions cut 6 bases from V and 0 bases from J, with 9 bases between. Germline V gene data show CDR1 as MDHEN and CDR2 as SYDVKM. The CDR3 is made up of 13 amino acids. CDR3 in DNA: TGTGCCAGCAGCCGGGACCACTCCTACGAGCAGTACTTC. Encoded protein: CASSRDHSYEQYF. Supplemented by reference TRBV28 and TRBJ2-7, the full variable domain reads DVKVTQSSRYLVKRTGEKVFLECVQDMDHENMFWYRQDPGLGLRLIYFSYDVKMKEKGDIPEGYSVSREKKERFSLILESASTNQTSMYLCASSRDHSYEQYFGPGTRLTVT.

This clonotype was observed at least ten times. The rearrangement joins TRBV20-1 to TRBJ2-3, with a tentative D call TRBD1 (6 bases). The CDR3 sequence is 13 residues long. Trimming took off 4 bases at V and 2 bases at J, with 10 bases between the two ends. CDR1 DFQATT and CDR2 SNEGSKA come from the germline V gene (reference sequence). CDR3 coding DNA: TGCAGTGCTACAGGACAGTCCACAGATACGCAGTATTTT. This sequence encodes CSATGQSTDTQYF.

Ten or more counts support this clonotype. The V gene is TRBV10-2, the J gene TRBJ2-1; tentatively, D is TRBD1 (6 bases). Trimming removed 7 bases from V and 9 bases from J, with 25 bases in between. The CDR3 runs 16 residues. Germline V gives CDR1 WSHSY, CDR2 SAAADI. In DNA, the CDR3 is TGCGCCAGCATGGACCCTAGGGGGATCCTGGACAGTGAGCAGTTCTTC. It yields the protein CASMDPRGILDSEQFF.

With regard to this clonotype: At one end, the junction sequence differs from germline, possibly due to a read error. The chain recombines TRBV3-1 with TRBJ2-2, with D perhaps matching TRBD1 (6 bases). Germline CDR1 LGHDT, CDR2 YNNKEL (reference sequence). The CDR3 runs to 16 residues. This chain's CDR3 is CASSQDWGQWTGEPFF. In DNA, the CDR3 is TGTGCCAGCAGCCAAGACTGGGGGCAGTGGACCGGGGAGCCGTTTTTT.

This clonotype was counted many times. J is TRBJ1-2 and V is TRBV14, with no clear D. V lost 2 bases and J 8 bases, leaving 12 bases between the germline ends. This CDR3 is built from 13 residues. Germline lookup yields CDR1 SGHDN and CDR2 FVKESK. CDR3 protein: CASSQKPTEGYTF. CDR3 DNA sequence: TGTGCCAGCAGCCAAAAACCAACTGAAGGCTACACCTTC.

The chain is built from TRBV6-2 or TRBV6-3 and TRBJ2-1; 8 positions match TRBD1. The CDR3 totals 17 residues. Unmatched junction bases numbered 19, after V lost 10 bases and J lost 5 bases. Germline lookup yields CDR1 MNHEY and CDR2 SVGEGT. The CDR3 region is CANRASGGSRSHNEQFF. The CDR3 bases are TGTGCCAACAGGGCTTCAGGGGGCTCGAGGTCCCACAATGAGCAGTTCTTC.

Many counts were recorded for this clonotype. The rearrangement uses TRBV6-1 and TRBJ2-3; TRBD2 matches at 8 bases. Unmatched junction bases numbered 11, after V lost 8 bases and J lost 1 base. The CDR3 is 16 residues long. Germline V gives CDR1 MNHNS, CDR2 SASEGT. The CDR3 spells CASSRGRREGTDTQYF. CDR3 sequence (DNA): TGTGCCAGCTCCCGCGGCCGGCGGGAGGGCACAGATACGCAGTATTTT.

This clonotype was counted at least ten times. The chain uses TRBV2 and TRBJ1-1; D is unclear. CDR1 is SNHLY and CDR2 is FYNNEI in the germline V gene. Trimming cost V 7 bases and J 0 bases, with 3 bases left between them. This CDR3 contains 11 residues. CDR3 protein: CASTVNTEAFF. Written as DNA, the CDR3 is TGTGCCAGCACCGTGAACACTGAAGCTTTCTTT.

V gene TRBV9 combines with J gene TRBJ1-1; no clear D. Germline V gives CDR1 SGDLS, CDR2 YYNGEE. This CDR3 has 13 residues. Trimming left V 1 base short and J 4 bases short, with 8 bases between. The CDR3 spells CASSVNPGTEAFF. For the CDR3, the DNA is TGTGCCAGCAGCGTAAACCCGGGCACTGAAGCTTTCTTT.

This clonotype was detected ten times or more. V is TRBV28 and J is TRBJ2-3, with 7 bases matching TRBD1. Unmatched junction bases numbered 9, after V lost 5 bases and J lost 1 base. CDR1 and CDR2 from the germline V gene are MDHEN and SYDVKM. This CDR3 spans 16 amino acids. The CDR3 coding sequence is TGTGCCAGCAGTGGGGACAGACAATTCGGCACAGATACGCAGTATTTT. It is translated as CASSGDRQFGTDTQYF.

This clonotype was detected many times. The chain couples TRBV19 to TRBJ2-2, with D unclear. Trimming shortened V by 3 bases and J by 3 bases, and 14 bases separated the two germline ends. The CDR3 is 16 amino acids. Germline V CDR1 and CDR2: LNHDA, SQIVND (reference sequence). The CDR3 DNA reads TGTGCCAGTAGTATTAATGTGGGCAAATACACCGGGGAGCTGTTTTTT. Translated, it gives CASSINVGKYTGELFF. Full variable domain (remainder filled in from reference TRBV19 and TRBJ2-2): DGGITQSPKYLFRKEGQNVTLSCEQNLNHDAMYWYRQDPGQGLRLIYYSQIVNDFQKGDIAEGYSVSREKKESFPLTVTSAQKNPTAFYLCASSINVGKYTGELFFGEGSRLTVL.

V usage is TRBV6-5 and J usage is TRBJ1-1; D perhaps matches TRBD1 (5 bases). The CDR3 has 14 residues. The V gene lost 4 bases and the J gene lost 5 bases, with 14 bases spanning the gap. Germline lookup yields CDR1 MNHEY and CDR2 SVGAGI. The CDR3 protein is CASSSSRGETEAFF. In DNA, the CDR3 is TGTGCCAGCAGTTCGTCGAGGGGAGAGACTGAAGCTTTCTTT.

Many counts were recorded for this clonotype. The chain has TRBV12-3 or TRBV12-4 and TRBJ2-1; 10 bases fit TRBD2. Germline trimming cut 5 bases from V and 1 base from J; bases unmatched to any gene: 5. CDR3 size: 16 residues. This chain's CDR3 is CASSTLSGRSYNEQFF. The CDR3 DNA reads TGTGCCAGCAGTACCCTTAGCGGGAGGTCCTACAATGAGCAGTTCTTC.

This clonotype was picked up many times. This sequence joins TRBV28 and TRBJ1-6; D is perhaps TRBD1 (5 bases). The CDR3 spans 14 residues. CDR1 and CDR2 from the germline V gene are MDHEN and SYDVKM. V shed 5 bases and J shed 8 bases, with 13 bases lying between them. Here the CDR3 DNA reads TGTGCCAGCAGTGTGGGGCGGACTGATTCACCCCTCCACTTT. Translated, it gives CASSVGRTDSPLHF.

For this clonotype: This is likely an artifact of a read error, given a far larger clone one base away. The chain links TRBV5-4 to TRBJ1-1; D is uncertain. This CDR3 comprises 13 residues. Germline-derived CDR1 and CDR2 are SGHNT and YYREEE (reference sequence). The CDR3 loop is CASSLEGNTGAFF. The CDR3 nucleotides read TGTGCCAGCAGCTTGGAAGGGAACACTGGAGCTTTCTTT.

This clonotype was counted ten times or more. The CDR3 region is CASSTAAGSSYNSPLHF. The CDR3 DNA reads as TGTGCCAGTAGTACCGCGGCAGGGAGCTCCTATAATTCACCCCTCCACTTT. The chain has TRBV19 and TRBJ1-6; D is possibly TRBD1 (5 bases). V gave up 4 bases and J gave up 0 bases, with 13 bases separating them. The CDR3 covers 17 residues. Germline V gene sequence: CDR1 LNHDA, CDR2 SQIVND (reference sequence).

This clonotype appeared many times. The genes are TRBV29-1 and TRBJ1-2; TRBD1 might be the D (5 bases). CDR3 size: 12 residues. The V end was cut by 7 bases, the J end by 5 bases, with 14 bases between. Per germline, CDR1 SQVTM and CDR2 ANQGSEA. The CDR3 bases are TGCAGCGCCATTGGGACGGGGTATGGCTACACCTTC. It encodes CSAIGTGYGYTF.

This clonotype was detected many times. The chain carries TRBV12-3 or TRBV12-4 and TRBJ1-1; D gene uncertain. The V and J ends lost 3 bases and 5 bases respectively, with 10 bases between them. The CDR3 runs 13 residues. The CDR3 DNA reads as TGTGCCAGCAGTTTCACGGTGGGGACTGAAGCTTTCTTT. Its translation is CASSFTVGTEAFF.

This clonotype was seen a handful of times. This rearrangement joins TRBV29-1 to TRBJ2-1, with 8 bases that match TRBD1. CDR1 and CDR2 from the germline V gene are SQVTM and ANQGSEA. Trimming cost V 5 bases and J 5 bases; bases outside gene matches: 5. CDR3 length: 13 amino acids. DNA of the CDR3: TGCAGCGTTTTGGACAGGGCGAACAATGAGCAGTTCTTC. It yields the protein CSVLDRANNEQFF.

This clonotype was recorded many times. The chain combines TRBV5-1 with TRBJ2-3; a weak D match, TRBD1 (5 bases). V was trimmed by 2 bases and J by 2 bases, leaving 15 bases between them. The CDR3 runs 16 residues. In germline, CDR1 is SGHRS, CDR2 YFSETQ. CDR3 loop: CASSFQGSRTTDTQYF. CDR3 nucleotides: TGCGCCAGCAGCTTCCAGGGCTCCAGGACCACAGATACGCAGTATTTT.

V and J are TRBV7-9 and TRBJ1-4, with D possibly being TRBD1 (5 bases). Germline V gene data show CDR1 as SEHNR and CDR2 as FQNEAQ (reference sequence). CDR3 size: 13 residues. Trimming removed 4 bases from V and 5 bases from J, with 8 bases in between. CDR3 DNA sequence: TGTGCCAGCAGCTGGGGGACCAATGAAAAACTGTTTTTT. Its protein product is CASSWGTNEKLFF.

This clonotype was recorded at least ten times. The chain carries TRBV2 and TRBJ1-1, with a weak D call TRBD1 (5 bases). This CDR3 is built from 14 residues. Germline V gives CDR1 SNHLY, CDR2 FYNNEI. The ends were cut back, 6 bases at V and 6 bases at J, with 17 bases in the middle. The CDR3 nucleotides are TGTGCCAGCAGGGGATGGGACCCCGGGGCTGAAGCTTTCTTT. Encoded protein: CASRGWDPGAEAFF.

Many counts were recorded for this clonotype. The V gene is TRBV28, the J gene TRBJ1-4, with TRBD1 identical over 7 bases. The germline gives CDR1 MDHEN, CDR2 SYDVKM. With 4 bases clipped from V and 5 bases from J, the junction kept 7 bases outside the gene matches. This CDR3 contains 15 residues. CDR3 amino acids: CASSSSGQLNEKLFF. CDR3 bases: TGTGCCAGCAGTTCCTCGGGACAGCTAAATGAAAAACTGTTTTTT.

This clonotype appeared many times. The chain joins TRBV19 to TRBJ1-5; a possible D gene is TRBD1 (6 bases). Germline CDR1 reads LNHDA; CDR2 reads SQIVND (reference sequence). Trimming took off 2 bases at V and 11 bases at J, with 16 bases between the two ends. This CDR3 region has 14 residues. The CDR3 reads CASSIWRGETTQHF. CDR3 DNA: TGTGCCAGTAGTATATGGAGGGGGGAAACGACCCAGCATTTT.

This clonotype was counted only a few times. V is TRBV4-1 and J is TRBJ2-2; 9 bases map to TRBD2. V lost 4 bases to trimming and J lost 5 bases; unmatched junction nucleotides: 14. The CDR3 has 18 residues. Germline V CDR1 and CDR2: MGHRA, YSYEKL. This chain's CDR3 is CASSPRPRIAGATGELFF. DNA of the CDR3: TGCGCCAGCAGCCCTCGTCCTAGAATAGCGGGAGCAACCGGGGAGCTGTTTTTT.

This clonotype was seen ten or more times. The V call is TRBV27, the J call TRBJ2-1; TRBD2 agrees at 11 bases. J lost 3 bases, V lost 6 bases, and 7 bases had no gene match. This CDR3 spans 16 amino acids. Germline V gives CDR1 MNHEY, CDR2 SMNVEV (reference sequence). CDR3 in amino acids: CASRPLAGVGYNEQFF. CDR3 sequence (DNA): TGTGCCAGCAGACCACTAGCGGGAGTAGGCTACAATGAGCAGTTCTTC.

The rearrangement links TRBV7-7 to TRBJ2-3; D is unclear. In germline, CDR1 is SSHAT, CDR2 FNYEAQ (reference sequence). This CDR3 contains 14 residues. The CDR3 region is CAIHLGRAPDTQYF. CDR3 nucleotides: TGTGCTATCCACTTAGGACGGGCCCCGGATACGCAGTATTTT.

This clonotype was observed many times. The gene calls are TRBV7-2 and TRBJ2-1; 7 nucleotides line up with TRBD2. J was trimmed by 4 bases and V by 3 bases; bases with no gene match: 6. The CDR3 consists of 15 residues. Germline V CDR1 and CDR2: SGHTA, FQGNSA. The CDR3 DNA sequence: TGTGCCAGCAGCTTCGGCGGGAGCGGGTACAATGAGCAGTTCTTC. Its protein is CASSFGGSGYNEQFF.